This T cell receptor beta chain was profiled in a study of control samples from healthy donors and cancer patients. In this sample, this clone is medium-sized (0.01 to 0.1%). Sequencing was performed with immunoSEQ multiplex PCR; in TCRdb, only in-frame clones are kept and a portion is missing. The sample has about 110,000 clones; 80% to 90% are singletons. This TCR was recovered from a woman aged 50 to 65 in good health. The sample comprised blood.

The CDR3 nucleotides read TGTGCCACCAGTGAACAGGGGGGGAGCGGAGATACGCAGTATTTT. Its translation is CATSEQGGSGDTQYF. The chain carries TRBV24-1 and TRBJ2-3; D might be TRBD1 (8 bases). Looked up from germline, CDR1 is KGHDR and CDR2 is SFDVKD. V was pared by 4 bases and J by 5 bases, with 15 bases between. CDR3 size: 15 residues.